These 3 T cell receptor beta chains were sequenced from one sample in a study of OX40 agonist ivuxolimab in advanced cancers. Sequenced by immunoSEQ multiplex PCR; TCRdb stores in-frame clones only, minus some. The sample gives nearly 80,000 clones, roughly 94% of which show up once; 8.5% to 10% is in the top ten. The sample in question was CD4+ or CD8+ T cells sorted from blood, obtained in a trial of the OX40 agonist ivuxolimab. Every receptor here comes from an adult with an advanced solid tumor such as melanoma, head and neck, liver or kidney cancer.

This CDR3 is CASRPGQGLGQPQHF. CDR3 nucleotide sequence: TGCGCCAGCCGGCCGGGGCAGGGACTCGGTCAGCCCCAGCATTTT. V is TRBV4-1 and J is TRBJ1-5; a weak D match, TRBD1 (5 bases). CDR3 length: 15 amino acids. Trimming pared 8 bases from V and 6 bases from J, leaving 20 bases between. CDR1 is MGHRA, CDR2 YSYEKL, per germline.

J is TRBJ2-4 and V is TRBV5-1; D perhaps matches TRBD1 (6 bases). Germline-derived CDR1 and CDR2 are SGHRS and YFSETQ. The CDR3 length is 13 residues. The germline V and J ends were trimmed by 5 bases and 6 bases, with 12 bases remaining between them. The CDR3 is CASRGGERNIQYF. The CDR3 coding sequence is TGCGCCAGCAGAGGGGGTGAGAGAAACATTCAGTACTTC.

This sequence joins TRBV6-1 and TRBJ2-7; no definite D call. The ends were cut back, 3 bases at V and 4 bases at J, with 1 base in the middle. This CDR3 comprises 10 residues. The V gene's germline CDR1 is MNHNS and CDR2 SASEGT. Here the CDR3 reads CASSDYEQYF. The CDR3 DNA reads TGTGCCAGCAGTGATTACGAGCAGTACTTC.